The 7 T cell receptor beta chains in this list originate from one sample, sequenced in a study of cytomegalovirus exposure and HLA in healthy donors. With 60 Vbeta and 13 Jbeta primers, the PCR was carried out. Sequencing used immunoSEQ multiplex PCR; TCRdb keeps in-frame clones, though not all of them. The sample has roughly 120,000 clones, around a tenth seen once. The sample was PBMCs. The receptors here all came from a man younger than 40 in good health and CMV-seronegative.

The chain couples TRBV11-2 to TRBJ1-2; TRBD1 matches 9 bases. Germline assignment: CDR1 SGHAT and CDR2 FQNNGV. Trimming cost V 5 bases and J 5 bases; bases outside gene matches: 9. The CDR3 runs to 15 residues. The CDR3 DNA reads as TGTGCCAGCAGCCCGAGGACAGGGGTGGGATATGGCTACACCTTC. It codes for CASSPRTGVGYGYTF.

The chain recombines TRBV2 with TRBJ2-7, with 8 bases fitting TRBD1. This CDR3 has 17 amino acids. CDR1 is SNHLY, CDR2 FYNNEI, per germline. The ends lost 7 bases at V and 2 bases at J; junction bases unmatched: 16. CDR3 in amino acids: CASMKRVAAGGTYEQYF. For the CDR3, the DNA is TGTGCCAGCATGAAGCGGGTAGCGGCAGGGGGCACCTACGAGCAGTACTTC.

This clone was observed a handful of times. The chain joins TRBV27 to TRBJ1-2; D call uncertain. V lost 5 bases and J 6 bases, leaving 13 bases between the germline ends. The CDR3 runs to 13 residues. From germline, CDR1 is MNHEY and CDR2 SMNVEV (reference sequence). The CDR3 region is CASSEGGRNGYTF. The CDR3 DNA is TGTGCCAGCAGTGAAGGAGGTCGAAATGGCTACACCTTC.

This chain uses TRBV18 with TRBJ1-1; D not resolved. Trimming removed 3 bases from V and 3 bases from J, with 14 bases in between. CDR1 is KGHSH and CDR2 is LQKENI in the germline V gene. The CDR3 length is 15 residues. The CDR3 region is CASSPRIGEDTEAFF. The CDR3 bases are TGTGCCAGCTCACCCCGTATAGGAGAGGACACTGAAGCTTTCTTT.

This chain links TRBV19 with TRBJ2-7; 7 positions match TRBD2. CDR1 and CDR2 from the germline V gene are LNHDA and SQIVND (reference sequence). The CDR3 covers 15 residues. The V segment lost 5 bases and the J segment 0 bases; nucleotides outside the gene matches: 7. The CDR3 spells CASSPSGGSSYEQYF. The DNA of the CDR3 is TGTGCCAGTAGTCCCTCTGGCGGGAGCTCCTACGAGCAGTACTTC.

This clone has more than one count but fewer than ten. The chain uses TRBV6-1 and TRBJ2-1; 10 nucleotides agree with TRBD2. CDR3 length equals 14 residues. CDR1 is MNHNS, CDR2 SASEGT, per germline. The J segment lost 15 bases and the V segment lost 7 bases, leaving 15 bases of the junction unmatched. Written as DNA, the CDR3 is TGTGCCAGCAACGATATCCTAGCGGGAGTTTTTCGGTTCTTC. It translates to CASNDILAGVFRFF.

This clone occurred once. The gene calls are TRBV5-4 and TRBJ1-1; TRBD1 agrees at 10 bases. Losses at the gene ends were 4 bases for V and 11 bases for J; bases not matched to a gene: 14. This CDR3 has 15 amino acids. Germline CDR1 reads SGHNT; CDR2 reads YYREEE (reference sequence). CDR3 nucleotide sequence: TGTGCCAGCAGCGCCCCGGGACAGGGGAGGGGTGGGGCTTTCTTT. The encoded protein is CASSAPGQGRGGAFF.